This passage covers 7 T cell receptor beta chains from one sample sequenced in a study of shared clonotypes between healthy human individuals (dated by TCRdb to the early 2020s). CD8 naive samples consisted of CD45RO-negative cells that were positively selected for CCR7, yielding a CD45RA+CCR7+ population without TemRA cells. Library preparation was by the immunoSEQ multiplex PCR assay. TCRdb provides this immuneACCESS table in a form limited to in-frame rearrangements. Some clones are lacking; in checked studies, under half of them reflect an unresolved V gene, and why the rest are absent is not known. The sample table lists millions of clones, approximately 95% of them with a count of one. The ten biggest clones cover more than 0.95% of the sample. The specimen sequenced was naive CD8+ T cells sorted from blood. The sample's cell subset or site label, decoded: CD45RA+CCR7+. Source of these receptors: a man between 18 and 29 years old in good health.

The CDR3 loop reads CASSGTGLATTDTQYF. As DNA, the CDR3 is TGCGCCAGCAGCGGAACCGGACTAGCTACCACAGATACGCAGTATTTT. The chain links TRBV5-1 to TRBJ2-3; 8 bases are shared with TRBD2. Germline V gene lookup returns CDR1 SGHRS and CDR2 YFSETQ. The junction had 9 bases not matched to a gene; V was cut back by 4 bases and J by 2 bases. The CDR3 is 16 amino acids. Using reference TRBV5-1 and TRBJ2-3 for the parts outside the CDR3, the full variable domain is KAGVTQTPRYLIKTRGQQVTLSCSPISGHRSVSWYQQTPGQGLQFLFEYFSETQRNKGNFPGRFSGRQFSNSRSEMNVSTLELGDSALYLCASSGTGLATTDTQYFGPGTRLTVL.

This chain connects TRBV27 to TRBJ1-1; D is unresolved. The CDR3 consists of 15 residues. The germline CDR1 and CDR2 sequences are MNHEY and SMNVEV (reference sequence). Trimming pared 3 bases from V and 1 base from J, leaving 12 bases between. DNA of the CDR3: TGTGCCAGCAGTTTCGGGCAGAGATCGAACACTGAAGCTTTCTTT. Translated, it gives CASSFGQRSNTEAFF.

This clone is a singleton in its sample. The J gene is TRBJ1-3, the V gene TRBV6-6, with no clear D. The CDR3 loop spans 12 amino acids. Trimming took off 11 bases at V and 3 bases at J, with 11 bases between the two ends. CDR1 and CDR2 (germline): MNHNY, SVGAGI (reference sequence). The CDR3 sequence is CAGTDGGNTIYF. The DNA for the CDR3 is TGTGCCGGCACAGACGGTGGAAACACCATATATTTT.

This rearrangement joins TRBV7-2 to TRBJ1-6; D is ambiguous. CDR1 and CDR2 from the germline V gene are SGHTA and FQGNSA. Trimming left V 0 bases short and J 9 bases short, with 6 bases between. The CDR3 extends over 13 amino acids. The CDR3 nucleotides are TGTGCCAGCAGCTTAGCCTCGCGTTCACCCCTCCACTTT. This codes for CASSLASRSPLHF.

The J gene is TRBJ1-2, the V gene TRBV7-6; no clear D gene. V lost 4 bases to trimming and J lost 6 bases, with 18 bases between them. This CDR3 contains 15 residues. CDR1 and CDR2 (germline): SGHVS, FNYEAQ. CDR3 sequence (DNA): TGTGCCAGCAGCTCGTCGCCGACGGGGAAAGATGGCTACACCTTC. This codes for CASSSSPTGKDGYTF. The full variable domain, with the rest looked up from reference TRBV7-6 and TRBJ1-2, is GAGVSQSPRYKVTKRGQDVALRCDPISGHVSLYWYRQALGQGPEFLTYFNYEAQQDKSGLPNDRFSAERPEGSISTLTIQRTEQRDSAMYRCASSSSPTGKDGYTFGSGTRLTVV.

A remark on this clone: This same CDR3 is encoded by further DNA sequences in the sample. The rearrangement joins TRBV7-9 to TRBJ2-1; D gene unclear. Germline lookup yields CDR1 SEHNR and CDR2 FQNEAQ (reference sequence). The CDR3 runs 15 residues. V lost 0 bases, J lost 4 bases, and 10 bases lay in between. The CDR3 DNA follows: TGTGCCAGCAGCTTAGCCTCCGGCCGTTACAATGAGCAGTTCTTC. This translates into CASSLASGRYNEQFF. Looking up the rest from reference TRBV7-9 and TRBJ2-1 gives the full variable domain: DTGVSQNPRHKITKRGQNVTFRCDPISEHNRLYWYRQTLGQGPEFLTYFQNEAQLEKSRLLSDRFSAERPKGSFSTLEIQRTEQGDSAMYLCASSLASGRYNEQFFGPGTRLTVL.

The rearrangement joins TRBV30 to TRBJ1-4; D unresolved. The germline gives CDR1 GTSNPN, CDR2 SVGIG (reference sequence). The germline V and J ends were trimmed by 3 bases and 2 bases, with 13 bases remaining between them. The CDR3 length is 15 residues. CDR3 residues: CAWSEGLGTNEKLFF. CDR3 coding DNA: TGTGCCTGGAGCGAGGGTTTGGGTACTAATGAAAAACTGTTTTTT.